A selection of T cell receptor beta chains follows, all from one sample in a study of cytomegalovirus exposure and HLA in healthy donors. Profiling relied on immunoSEQ multiplex PCR, and the TCRdb table lists in-frame clones only, not all of them. This repertoire shows over 85,000 clones, approximately 93% found once; its top ten account for around 1.1%. The specimen was PBMCs. These TCRs come from a woman under 40 in good health and CMV-seropositive. CDR3s include the opening cysteine and the closing phenylalanine or tryptophan. Fields, in order: clone size, V gene, D gene, J gene, CDR3 protein, CDR3 DNA. A D gene is named only where the DNA matches it firmly. For some rows the clone size is stated as once, few or many, or as a class when expanded; others skip it.

.	TRBV29-1	TRBD1	TRBJ2-1	CSVRTGYNEQFF	TGCAGCGTTCGGACAGGCTACAATGAGCAGTTCTTC
.	TRBV6-4	.	TRBJ2-3	CASSDSGGLADTQYF	TGTGCCAGCAGTGACTCTGGGGGCTTGGCAGATACGCAGTATTTT
.	TRBV4-2	.	TRBJ2-2	CASSQDVRLPNTGELFF	TGTGCCAGCAGCCAAGATGTTAGACTACCGAACACCGGGGAGCTGTTTTTT
.	TRBV4-2	TRBD2	TRBJ2-2	CASSQTTSGSTGELFF	TGTGCCAGCAGCCAAACTACTAGCGGGAGTACCGGGGAGCTGTTTTTT
.	TRBV30	.	TRBJ1-2	CAWTETGLPEPCF	TGTGCCTGGACCGAAACGGGACTCCCGGAGCCCTGCTTC
once	TRBV6-6	TRBD2	TRBJ2-1	CASSYPTSGGYNEQFF	TGTGCCAGCAGTTACCCTACTAGCGGGGGATACAATGAGCAGTTCTTC
.	TRBV7-2	TRBD2	TRBJ2-7	CASSLDLAGDEQYF	TGTGCCAGCAGCTTAGACCTAGCGGGAGACGAGCAGTACTTC
.	TRBV6-1	TRBD2	TRBJ2-5	CASSGNSGSQETQYF	TGTGCCAGCAGTGGGAATAGCGGGAGCCAAGAGACCCAGTACTTC
.	TRBV9	.	TRBJ2-2	CASSDPSNTGELFF	TGTGCCAGCAGCGACCCTAGTAACACCGGGGAGCTGTTTTTT
.	TRBV5-6	.	TRBJ2-2	CASSVRISGELFF	TGTGCCAGCAGCGTCAGGATTTCCGGGGAGCTGTTTTTT
.	TRBV7-9	TRBD2	TRBJ2-3	CASTLGSLAGGIDTQYF	TGTGCCAGCACCCTCGGTTCGCTAGCGGGAGGGATAGATACGCAGTATTTT
.	TRBV7-2	.	TRBJ2-1	CASSPRVLYNEQFF	TGTGCCAGCAGCCCCCGGGTGTTATACAATGAGCAGTTCTTC
.	TRBV19	.	TRBJ2-5	CASSRLGGQETQYF	TGTGCCAGTAGTAGGCTAGGCGGCCAAGAGACCCAGTACTTC
.	TRBV7-2	TRBD2	TRBJ2-7	CASSAGLAGGSSYEQYF	TGTGCCAGCAGCGCGGGACTAGCGGGAGGGAGCTCCTACGAGCAGTACTTC
once	TRBV15	.	TRBJ2-7	CATSSPSYEQYF	TGTGCCACCAGCAGTCCCAGCTACGAGCAGTACTTC
.	TRBV6-4	TRBD2	TRBJ2-1	CASSMTSGSYEQFF	TGTGCCAGCAGTATGACTAGCGGGAGCTATGAGCAGTTCTTC
.	TRBV6-5	.	TRBJ2-7	CASSYSDTTYEQYF	TGTGCCAGCAGTTACTCGGACACTACCTACGAGCAGTACTTC
.	TRBV19	.	TRBJ1-4	CASTLQGGSLLTNEKLFF	TGTGCCAGTACTCTCCAAGGCGGCAGCCTGCTTACTAATGAAAAACTGTTTTTT
.	TRBV5-1	TRBD1	TRBJ2-7	CASSLDTGGTIYEQYF	TGCGCCAGCAGCTTGGATACAGGGGGTACGATCTACGAGCAGTACTTC
.	TRBV11-2	.	TRBJ2-3	CASSPDRGALTRSNTQYF	TGTGCCAGCAGCCCAGACCGAGGCGCTTTGACTAGATCGAATACGCAGTATTTT
.	TRBV28	.	TRBJ2-5	CASSLIGRGLRETQYF	TGTGCCAGCAGTTTAATAGGTCGTGGGCTTAGGGAGACCCAGTACTTC
.	TRBV19	TRBD2	TRBJ2-7	CATRLAGTYEQYF	TGTGCCACCCGACTAGCAGGGACCTACGAGCAGTACTTC
.	TRBV19	TRBD1	TRBJ2-7	CASSVGTEISYEQYF	TGTGCCAGTAGTGTCGGGACAGAAATCTCCTACGAGCAGTACTTC
.	TRBV19	TRBD2	TRBJ2-5	CASSASGQETQYF	TGTGCCAGTAGTGCTAGCGGCCAAGAGACCCAGTACTTC
.	TRBV6-1	.	TRBJ1-2	CASTERVYGYTF	TGTGCCAGCACGGAACGGGTCTATGGCTACACCTTC
.	TRBV4-3	TRBD1	TRBJ1-2	CASSQDSGGAGYGYTF	TGCGCCAGCAGCCAAGATTCAGGGGGCGCTGGCTATGGCTACACCTTC
.	TRBV4-1	TRBD2	TRBJ2-7	CASSQDVLASSYEQYF	TGCGCCAGCAGCCAAGATGTACTAGCGAGTTCCTACGAGCAGTACTTC
.	TRBV29-1	.	TRBJ2-3	CSARDTPPDTQYF	TGCAGCGCCCGGGACACCCCGCCAGATACGCAGTATTTT
.	TRBV4-1	TRBD2	TRBJ2-7	CASSQTSGSGYEQYF	TGCGCCAGCAGCCAGACTAGCGGGAGTGGCTACGAGCAGTACTTC
.	TRBV18	.	TRBJ1-1	CASSRAGTWGTEAFF	TGTGCCAGCTCACGGGCAGGGACTTGGGGCACTGAAGCTTTCTTT
.	TRBV19	TRBD2	TRBJ2-7	CASSPGTSGRYEQYF	TGTGCCAGTAGTCCTGGGACTAGCGGGAGGTACGAGCAGTACTTC
.	TRBV19	TRBD2	TRBJ2-7	CASSIVAGESYEQYF	TGTGCCAGTAGTATAGTAGCGGGGGAATCCTACGAGCAGTACTTC
.	TRBV18	.	TRBJ2-2	CASSPTGNTGELFF	TGTGCCAGCTCACCAACAGGGAACACCGGGGAGCTGTTTTTT
.	TRBV10-3	.	TRBJ1-2	CAISDPGQTDGYTF	TGTGCCATCAGTGACCCAGGACAGACTGACGGCTACACCTTC
once	TRBV28	TRBD1	TRBJ1-1	CASLTNRGLNTEAFF	TGTGCCAGCCTGACAAACAGGGGCTTGAACACTGAAGCTTTCTTT
.	TRBV7-7	TRBD2	TRBJ2-3	CASSRGLAGNTDTQYF	TGTGCCAGCAGCCGGGGACTAGCGGGAAACACAGATACGCAGTATTTT
.	TRBV5-4	TRBD2	TRBJ2-1	CASSGGGGTSGQNEQFF	TGTGCCAGCAGCGGAGGGGGCGGGACTAGCGGACAGAATGAGCAGTTCTTC
.	TRBV5-1	.	TRBJ2-5	CASSLGSGRETQYF	TGCGCCAGCAGCTTGGGGTCAGGGCGGGAGACCCAGTACTTC
.	TRBV27	TRBD1	TRBJ1-1	CASSHRRDRLMNTEAFF	TGTGCCAGCAGTCACCGCCGGGACAGGCTCATGAACACTGAAGCTTTCTTT
.	TRBV5-6	.	TRBJ1-5	CASSLQGHDQPQHF	TGTGCCAGCAGCTTGCAGGGTCACGATCAGCCCCAGCATTTT
.	TRBV11-3	TRBD1	TRBJ2-3	CASKQGSTDTQYF	TGTGCCAGCAAACAGGGGAGCACAGATACGCAGTATTTT
.	TRBV27	.	TRBJ2-7	CASSHIRQGGMNEQYF	TGTGCCAGCAGTCACATCCGCCAGGGGGGTATGAACGAGCAGTACTTC
.	TRBV28	.	TRBJ2-1	CASTETRPLTQYNEQFF	TGTGCCAGCACCGAAACTAGACCCCTTACCCAATACAATGAGCAGTTCTTC
.	TRBV11-2	.	TRBJ1-1	CASSLDRVRVFTEAFF	TGTGCCAGCAGCTTAGATCGCGTCAGGGTGTTTACTGAAGCTTTCTTT
.	TRBV28	.	TRBJ1-5	CASSPQGGGVIAQHF	TGTGCCAGCAGTCCTCAGGGCGGGGGAGTAATAGCCCAGCATTTT
.	TRBV30	TRBD2	TRBJ2-7	CAWSDTGTSNYEQYF	TGTGCCTGGAGTGACACCGGGACTAGTAACTACGAGCAGTACTTC
.	TRBV6-5	TRBD2	TRBJ2-7	CASRPLAGSSYEQYF	TGTGCCAGCAGGCCGCTAGCGGGGAGCTCCTACGAGCAGTACTTC
.	TRBV15	TRBD1	TRBJ2-5	CATSRPQGYQETQYF	TGTGCCACCAGCAGACCACAGGGGTACCAAGAGACCCAGTACTTC
.	TRBV5-5	.	TRBJ1-1	CASSLGDSDTEAFF	TGTGCCAGCAGCTTGGGAGATTCGGACACTGAAGCTTTCTTT
.	TRBV7-2	.	TRBJ2-3	CASSFGGSTDTQYF	TGTGCCAGCAGCTTCGGAGGTAGCACAGATACGCAGTATTTT
.	TRBV6-5	TRBD2	TRBJ2-1	CASSAAGGDVNEQFF	TGTGCCAGCAGCGCAGCGGGAGGGGACGTGAATGAGCAGTTCTTC
.	TRBV6-6	.	TRBJ1-1	CASSYSGGGTEAFF	TGTGCCAGCAGTTACTCTGGCGGGGGCACTGAAGCTTTCTTT
.	TRBV28	TRBD2	TRBJ2-1	CASSSIGDWTSGSYNEQFF	TGTGCCAGCAGTTCAATCGGGGATTGGACTAGCGGGTCTTACAATGAGCAGTTCTTC